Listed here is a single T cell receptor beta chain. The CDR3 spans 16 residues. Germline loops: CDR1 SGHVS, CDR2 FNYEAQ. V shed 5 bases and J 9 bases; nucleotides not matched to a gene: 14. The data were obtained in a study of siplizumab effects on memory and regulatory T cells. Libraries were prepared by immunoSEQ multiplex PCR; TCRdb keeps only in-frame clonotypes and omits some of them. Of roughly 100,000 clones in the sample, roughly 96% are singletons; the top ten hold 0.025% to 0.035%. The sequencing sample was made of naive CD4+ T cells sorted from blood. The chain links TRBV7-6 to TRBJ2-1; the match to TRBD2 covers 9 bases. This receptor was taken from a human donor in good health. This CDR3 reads CASSRIDGGGVFEQFF. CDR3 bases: TGTGCCAGCAGCCGAATTGATGGCGGGGGGGTTTTTGAGCAGTTCTTC.